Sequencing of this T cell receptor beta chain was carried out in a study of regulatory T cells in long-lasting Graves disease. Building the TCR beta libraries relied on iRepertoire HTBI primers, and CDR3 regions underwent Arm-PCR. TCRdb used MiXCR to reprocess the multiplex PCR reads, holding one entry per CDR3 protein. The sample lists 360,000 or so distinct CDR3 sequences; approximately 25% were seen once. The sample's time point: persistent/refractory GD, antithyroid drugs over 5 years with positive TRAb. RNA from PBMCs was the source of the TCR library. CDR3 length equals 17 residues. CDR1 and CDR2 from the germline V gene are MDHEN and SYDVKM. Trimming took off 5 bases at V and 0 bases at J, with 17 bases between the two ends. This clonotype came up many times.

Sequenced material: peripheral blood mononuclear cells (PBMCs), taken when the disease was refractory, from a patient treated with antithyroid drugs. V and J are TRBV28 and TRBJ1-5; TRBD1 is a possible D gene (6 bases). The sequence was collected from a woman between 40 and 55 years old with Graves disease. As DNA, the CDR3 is TGTGCCAGCAGTCCTTATGGGAGGACAGATAGCAATCAGCCCCAGCATTTT. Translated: CASSPYGRTDSNQPQHF.